This T cell receptor (beta chain) was identified during a study of T cells after posttransplantation cyclophosphamide (dated by TCRdb to between 2015 and 2016). For the study in its entirety: The study tracked T cell repertoire reconstitution by TRB sequencing after myeloablative bone marrow transplantation using posttransplantation cyclophosphamide as GVHD prophylaxis. Antigen receptor sequencing was done on samples from roughly 35 PTCy-treated patients and from over 15 related bone marrow donors of those patients. Blood from all 34 PTCy patients who had 1-year posttransplant specimens underwent TRB sequencing. Up to roughly 3 additional blood samples from 2 to 5.2 years after transplant were also TRB-sequenced in 3 patients, as was pretransplant blood from several patients. Because TRA and TRB clonality correlated tightly in fewer than ten samples, later TCR analyses were limited to TRB. Public TRB sequences were searched against a database of over 3,600 sequences associated with responses to pathogens, tumor antigens, self-antigens and alloantigens. Findings and caveats that apply to the study as a whole: Across about 49 patients, TRB clonality was highly associated with recipient CMV seropositivity and CMV reactivation, and PTCy diversity was similar to diversity in CNI/methotrexate controls. Donor-recipient similarity was low at 1-2 months but increased during the first year, and donor CD8+ memory clones often dominated later blood repertoires. The TRB repertoires of T cells infiltrating skin or the GI tract showed only limited overlap with the TRB repertoires found in blood.

The treatment or condition label corresponds to: high-dose cyclophosphamide on days +3 and +4 as single-agent GVHD prophylaxis. Patients in the PTCy group got busulfan and fludarabine conditioning, a marrow graft from a related or unrelated donor, and cyclophosphamide on days +3 and +4. The PTCy-treated patients were enrolled in a prospective multi-institutional clinical trial. Peripheral blood and bone marrow mononuclear cells were isolated by Ficoll-Hypaque density centrifugation and were cryopreserved. Taken from the germline V gene, the CDR1 and CDR2 loops are SGDLS and YYNGEE. CDR3 length: 13 amino acids, cysteine to phenylalanine. Here the CDR3 DNA is all that survives: 39 bases in frame from base 1. V is shortened by 4 bases, J by 10 bases, and the region joining them spans 14 bases. TRB sequencing was run on genomic DNA with either the immunoSEQ assay at survey resolution or the hsTCRB kit. Per the authors' processing: The immunoSEQ software was used for initial read processing, and the LymphoSeq R package was used for repertoire analyses. Clonality was calculated as 1 minus normalized Shannon entropy, and the Gini coefficient was also calculated for each TRB dataset. To infer phenotypes in unsorted samples, TRB sequences from sorted subsets of the recipient or donor were mapped onto unsorted samples from the same recipient. TCRdb obtained this table from immuneACCESS and retained in-frame rearrangements with V and J assigned. These tables miss some clones; where compared with another copy, unresolved V genes account for less than half of the shortfall, and the remainder is unexplained. V and J calls and clone size are those listed in that table; D and trimming were worked out from the DNA. The sample data list about 40,000 clones, and roughly 87% of these were observed just once. The ten biggest clones cover roughly 2.5% of the sample.

To note about this clone: Its antigen is currently not known. One base away there is no much larger clone; base qualities are not given.

The chain uses TRBV9 and TRBJ2-2, with the D gene too uncertain to name. This sequence was found in a male patient between 60 and 69 years old who received an allogeneic stem cell transplant from a related donor and was CMV-positive. Following a transplant, a fraction of the T cells may be traceable to the graft donor. The input for sequencing was PBMCs, taken 55 to 70 days after allogeneic stem cell transplant with posttransplant cyclophosphamide. The CDR3 here reads CASSTLQSPELFF. The DNA reads as follows: TGTGCCAGCAGCACCCTACAGAGTCCGGAGCTGTTTTTT.